This T cell receptor (beta chain) came from a study of spatial heterogeneity in lung cancer. Study-wide findings and caveats: Among tumor T cells, estimated coverage was roughly 7% for alpha chains and about 13% for beta chains. For expanded intratumoral alpha and beta TCRs, counts tracked tumor mutation counts.

TCRdb re-analysed the 5' RACE reads in MiXCR, keeping a single row per CDR3 protein. The sample has about 18,000 distinct CDR3 sequences, less than 8% seen once. Trimming took 5 bases from V and 7 from J, leaving 9 bases between them. The CDR3 has 13 amino acids. Germline V CDR1 and CDR2: SGHAT, FQNNGV. Time point: sample taken at primary tumor resection. In this sample, this clonotype turned up many times. Its antigen is currently unknown. This sample comprised lung tumor tissue, obtained at surgery. The rearrangement joins TRBV11-2 to TRBJ1-6; D is unclear. The clonotype originates from a male donor with early-stage non-small cell lung cancer. DNA for the CDR3: TGTGCCAGCAGCATGCCCGGGAATTCACCCCTCCACTTT. It codes for CASSMPGNSPLHF.